A selection of T cell receptor beta chains follows, all from one sample in a study of cytomegalovirus exposure and HLA in healthy donors. Profiling relied on immunoSEQ multiplex PCR, and the TCRdb table lists in-frame clones only, not all of them. This sample yields 100,000 to 150,000 clones, of which roughly 82% are seen a single time; approximately 1% belongs to the top ten. Sample: PBMCs. These receptors were collected from a boy between 10 and 17 years old in good health and CMV-seronegative. CDR3s include the opening cysteine and the closing phenylalanine or tryptophan. A D gene is named only where the DNA matches it firmly. Rows give clone size only sometimes, using once, few, many, or a class for an expanded clone.

clone_size: .; d_call: .; v_call: TRBV2; j_call: TRBJ2-7; cdr3_aa: CASRQPMYEQYF; cdr3_nt: TGTGCCAGCAGACAACCGATGTACGAGCAGTACTTC
clone_size: .; d_call: .; v_call: TRBV7-2; j_call: TRBJ2-7; cdr3_aa: CASSLSQGGPYEQYF; cdr3_nt: TGTGCCAGCAGCTTAAGTCAGGGGGGCCCCTACGAGCAGTACTTC
clone_size: .; d_call: TRBD1; v_call: TRBV5-6; j_call: TRBJ2-7; cdr3_aa: CASSGGQGSISYEQYF; cdr3_nt: TGTGCCAGCAGCGGTGGACAGGGGTCAATATCCTACGAGCAGTACTTC
clone_size: .; d_call: TRBD2; v_call: TRBV7-9; j_call: TRBJ2-1; cdr3_aa: CASSTGTSGRRSSYNEQFF; cdr3_nt: TGTGCCAGCAGCACTGGGACTAGCGGGAGAAGGAGCTCCTACAATGAGCAGTTCTTC
clone_size: .; d_call: TRBD2; v_call: TRBV11-2; j_call: TRBJ2-7; cdr3_aa: CASSFLTSGGPSEQYF; cdr3_nt: TGTGCCAGCAGCTTCCTCACTAGCGGGGGCCCTTCCGAGCAGTACTTC
clone_size: once; d_call: TRBD1; v_call: TRBV9; j_call: TRBJ1-4; cdr3_aa: CASSARTGRGEKLFF; cdr3_nt: TGTGCCAGCAGCGCGAGGACAGGACGCGGTGAAAAACTGTTTTTT
clone_size: once; d_call: TRBD2; v_call: TRBV10-3; j_call: TRBJ2-3; cdr3_aa: CAISDSTSGTHVDTQYF; cdr3_nt: TGTGCCATCAGTGACTCGACTAGCGGGACACATGTCGATACGCAGTATTTT
clone_size: .; d_call: .; v_call: TRBV2; j_call: TRBJ2-3; cdr3_aa: CATLLLDTQYF; cdr3_nt: TGTGCCACCCTCCTATTGGATACGCAGTATTTT
clone_size: .; d_call: TRBD2; v_call: TRBV7-2; j_call: TRBJ2-7; cdr3_aa: CASSLRTSDTYEQYF; cdr3_nt: TGTGCCAGCAGCTTAAGGACTAGTGACACCTACGAGCAGTACTTC
clone_size: .; d_call: TRBD1; v_call: TRBV30; j_call: TRBJ1-1; cdr3_aa: CAWSGQGSGGAFF; cdr3_nt: TGTGCCTGGAGTGGCCAGGGCTCAGGGGGGGCTTTCTTT
clone_size: .; d_call: .; v_call: TRBV10-3; j_call: TRBJ2-1; cdr3_aa: CAISGGQSSYNEQFF; cdr3_nt: TGTGCCATCAGTGGTGGCCAAAGCTCCTACAATGAGCAGTTCTTC
clone_size: .; d_call: .; v_call: TRBV4-2; j_call: TRBJ2-1; cdr3_aa: CASSQVTESGNEQFF; cdr3_nt: TGTGCCAGCAGCCAAGTAACGGAGTCGGGCAATGAGCAGTTCTTC
clone_size: .; d_call: .; v_call: TRBV7-3; j_call: TRBJ2-2; cdr3_aa: CASSLNRNTGELFF; cdr3_nt: TGTGCCAGCAGCTTAAACAGAAACACCGGGGAGCTGTTTTTT
clone_size: .; d_call: .; v_call: TRBV9; j_call: TRBJ1-1; cdr3_aa: CASSPTGGNTEAFF; cdr3_nt: TGTGCCAGCAGCCCCACCGGGGGGAACACTGAAGCTTTCTTT
clone_size: .; d_call: .; v_call: TRBV4-3; j_call: TRBJ1-4; cdr3_aa: CASSQEAGSYEKLFF; cdr3_nt: TGCGCCAGCAGCCAAGAGGCGGGGTCTTACGAAAAACTGTTTTTT
clone_size: .; d_call: .; v_call: TRBV5-6; j_call: TRBJ2-1; cdr3_aa: CASSLSLATEQFF; cdr3_nt: TGTGCCAGCAGCTTGTCCCTAGCGACCGAGCAGTTCTTC
clone_size: .; d_call: .; v_call: TRBV30; j_call: TRBJ2-7; cdr3_aa: CAWSDGQGFHEQYF; cdr3_nt: TGTGCCTGGAGTGACGGGCAGGGTTTCCACGAGCAGTACTTC
clone_size: .; d_call: .; v_call: TRBV11-2; j_call: TRBJ1-2; cdr3_aa: CASSFRVDGYTF; cdr3_nt: TGTGCCAGCAGCTTCAGGGTTGATGGCTACACCTTC
clone_size: .; d_call: TRBD2; v_call: TRBV5-4; j_call: TRBJ2-1; cdr3_aa: CASSTRAGGVKEGEQFF; cdr3_nt: TGTGCCAGCAGCACACGAGCGGGAGGGGTTAAGGAGGGTGAGCAGTTCTTC
clone_size: .; d_call: .; v_call: TRBV5-4; j_call: TRBJ2-1; cdr3_aa: CASSLQGSSYNEQFF; cdr3_nt: TGTGCCAGCAGCTTGCAGGGCAGCTCCTACAATGAGCAGTTCTTC
clone_size: .; d_call: .; v_call: TRBV5-1; j_call: TRBJ2-3; cdr3_aa: CASSLALGRENTQYF; cdr3_nt: TGCGCCAGCAGCTTGGCTCTAGGCCGCGAAAATACGCAGTATTTT
clone_size: .; d_call: .; v_call: TRBV29-1; j_call: TRBJ2-3; cdr3_aa: CSVDGTPTDTQYF; cdr3_nt: TGCAGCGTTGATGGGACACCAACTGATACGCAGTATTTT
clone_size: .; d_call: .; v_call: TRBV7-9; j_call: TRBJ1-1; cdr3_aa: CASSFAGLMNTEAFF; cdr3_nt: TGTGCCAGCAGCTTCGCAGGATTAATGAACACTGAAGCTTTCTTT
clone_size: .; d_call: .; v_call: TRBV9; j_call: TRBJ2-1; cdr3_aa: CASSPTHGGSEFF; cdr3_nt: TGTGCCAGCAGCCCCACCCATGGGGGGTCGGAGTTCTTC
clone_size: .; d_call: TRBD1; v_call: TRBV5-6; j_call: TRBJ2-7; cdr3_aa: CASSLGGQGLYEQYF; cdr3_nt: TGTGCCAGCAGCTTGGGTGGACAGGGCCTCTACGAGCAGTACTTC
clone_size: .; d_call: .; v_call: TRBV5-4; j_call: TRBJ2-3; cdr3_aa: CATSEGDTQYF; cdr3_nt: TGTGCCACGTCGGAGGGAGATACGCAGTATTTT
clone_size: .; d_call: TRBD1; v_call: TRBV5-1; j_call: TRBJ1-1; cdr3_aa: CASSSGTGFEAFF; cdr3_nt: TGCGCCAGCAGCTCCGGGACAGGGTTTGAAGCTTTCTTT
clone_size: .; d_call: .; v_call: TRBV28; j_call: TRBJ1-5; cdr3_aa: CASSPPGVNSNQPQHF; cdr3_nt: TGTGCCAGCAGTCCCCCAGGGGTCAATAGCAATCAGCCCCAGCATTTT
clone_size: .; d_call: .; v_call: TRBV4-3; j_call: TRBJ2-1; cdr3_aa: CASSRHRLNNEQFF; cdr3_nt: TGCGCCAGCAGCCGCCACCGACTCAACAATGAGCAGTTCTTC
clone_size: .; d_call: TRBD2; v_call: TRBV2; j_call: TRBJ2-3; cdr3_aa: CVGLADHTDTQYF; cdr3_nt: TGTGTCGGACTAGCGGACCACACAGATACGCAGTATTTT
clone_size: .; d_call: TRBD2; v_call: TRBV19; j_call: TRBJ2-5; cdr3_aa: CASFGLGLAGETQYF; cdr3_nt: TGTGCCAGTTTCGGGCTGGGGCTAGCGGGAGAGACCCAGTACTTC
clone_size: .; d_call: TRBD1; v_call: TRBV12-5; j_call: TRBJ1-2; cdr3_aa: CASGLILQGQTEGYTF; cdr3_nt: TGTGCTAGTGGTTTGATCCTACAGGGACAGACGGAGGGCTACACCTTC
clone_size: .; d_call: .; v_call: TRBV5-1; j_call: TRBJ2-3; cdr3_aa: CASSLTGESDTQYF; cdr3_nt: TGCGCCAGCAGCTTAACGGGAGAATCAGATACGCAGTATTTT
clone_size: few; d_call: .; v_call: TRBV5-8; j_call: TRBJ1-5; cdr3_aa: CASSFPTYSNQPQHF; cdr3_nt: TGTGCCAGCAGCTTTCCGACTTATAGCAATCAGCCCCAGCATTTT
clone_size: few; d_call: .; v_call: TRBV2; j_call: TRBJ2-1; cdr3_aa: CATRETASYNEQFF; cdr3_nt: TGTGCCACCAGAGAGACAGCCTCCTACAATGAGCAGTTCTTC
clone_size: .; d_call: TRBD2; v_call: TRBV28; j_call: TRBJ2-3; cdr3_aa: CASSFSGLAGGPPDTQYF; cdr3_nt: TGTGCCAGCAGTTTCTCGGGACTAGCGGGAGGGCCGCCAGATACGCAGTATTTT
clone_size: few; d_call: .; v_call: TRBV5-8; j_call: TRBJ2-1; cdr3_aa: CASSLGQSSYNEQFF; cdr3_nt: TGTGCCAGCAGCTTAGGACAGTCCTCCTACAATGAGCAGTTCTTC
clone_size: .; d_call: .; v_call: TRBV30; j_call: TRBJ2-3; cdr3_aa: CAWSSGVMGTDTQYF; cdr3_nt: TGTGCCTGGAGTAGTGGAGTTATGGGCACAGATACGCAGTATTTT
clone_size: .; d_call: .; v_call: TRBV30; j_call: TRBJ2-1; cdr3_aa: CAWTEYPNEQFF; cdr3_nt: TGTGCCTGGACCGAGTACCCCAATGAGCAGTTCTTC
clone_size: .; d_call: .; v_call: TRBV10-3; j_call: TRBJ2-2; cdr3_aa: CAISETGDAGELFF; cdr3_nt: TGTGCCATCAGTGAAACAGGAGATGCCGGGGAGCTGTTTTTT
clone_size: once; d_call: TRBD1; v_call: TRBV2; j_call: TRBJ1-2; cdr3_aa: CASSGAGGSRDYGYTF; cdr3_nt: TGTGCCAGCAGTGGGGCAGGGGGCTCTCGGGACTATGGCTACACCTTC
clone_size: .; d_call: TRBD1; v_call: TRBV29-1; j_call: TRBJ2-7; cdr3_aa: CSVVGYRGSYEQYF; cdr3_nt: TGCAGCGTTGTGGGATACAGGGGCTCCTACGAGCAGTACTTC
clone_size: .; d_call: .; v_call: TRBV27; j_call: TRBJ2-7; cdr3_aa: CASSLSPNSEQYF; cdr3_nt: TGTGCCAGCAGTTTATCCCCTAATAGCGAGCAGTACTTC
clone_size: once; d_call: TRBD2; v_call: TRBV7-8; j_call: TRBJ2-1; cdr3_aa: CASSPQGLAYNEQFF; cdr3_nt: TGTGCCAGCAGCCCTCAGGGACTAGCGTACAATGAGCAGTTCTTC